This T cell receptor (beta chain) derives from a study of shared clonotypes between healthy human individuals. For the study at large: Used for every donor were three CD4 naive, three CD4 memory, two CD8 naive and one CD8 memory plate.

The repertoire was sequenced with immunoSEQ multiplex PCR; TCRdb's copy has only in-frame clones and lacks some. The table records approximately 2.5 million clones, roughly 93% of them present only once. Germline V gene lookup returns CDR1 MNHEY and CDR2 SMNVEV (reference sequence). The CDR3 runs 14 residues. V lost 3 bases, J lost 4 bases, and 12 bases lay in between. The chain combines TRBV27 with TRBJ1-2; D gene uncertain. Sequencing was carried out using naive CD4+ T cells from PBMCs. Regarding subset: CD45RA+ positively selected. The receptor was derived from a man aged 18-30 years in good health. Some clones in this sample may be carry-over from other donors' samples. CDR3 DNA: TGTGCCAGCAGTTTGGGCAGGACCACCTATGGCTACACCTTC. This codes for CASSLGRTTYGYTF.